The TCR beta chain described here comes from a study of shared clonotypes between healthy human individuals. V lost 5 bases to trimming and J lost 6 bases; unmatched junction nucleotides: 14. Germline V gene sequence: CDR1 MDHEN, CDR2 SYDVKM. The CDR3 is 16 amino acids. Investigators spread the genomic DNA of each subset evenly over several immunoSEQ plates. The data were produced by immunoSEQ multiplex PCR, yet TCRdb's version contains in-frame clones alone and is incomplete. This sample has just over 2,000,000 clones; approximately 94% occur once, and the top ten carry about 1.1%. Naive-designated CD8 cells lacked CD45RO, were positively enriched for CCR7, and omitted terminally differentiated effector memory CD45RA+ cells.

The sequence was collected from a man aged 18 to 35 in good health. The genes are TRBV28 and TRBJ2-3; 7 bases agree with TRBD1. The sample was naive CD8+ T cells sorted from blood. Here the CDR3 reads CASSPRTGPTMDTQYF. The CDR3 nucleotides are TGTGCCAGCAGTCCTAGGACAGGTCCTACGATGGATACGCAGTATTTT.